This TCR beta chain derives from a study of metastatic and nonmetastatic thyroid tumors. At the level of the study: It was across blood and tumor or nodule tissue from malignant and benign thyroid patients that repertoires were compared.

On this clone: The antigen is unknown.

Findings and limits, study-wide: As reported, TCR beta diversity in blood and tumor was significantly higher in malignant thyroid tumors than in benign nodules.

All patients were untreated before thyroid surgery. Source study methods: Clinicopathological groups differed in CDR3, with these differences serving to build a distant-metastasis classifier for papillary thyroid cancer. TCRdb recomputed clones from the PCR reads via MiXCR. TCRdb, not the original authors, processed these V and J calls. The sample lists tens of thousands of clones; around a quarter were seen once. The V segment lost 4 bases and the J segment 2 bases; nucleotides outside the gene matches: 5. CDR1 is SGDLS and CDR2 is YYNGEE in the germline V gene. The CDR3 is 15 residues long. The sequence came from a female donor with papillary thyroid cancer or a benign thyroid nodule (not recorded which). Some clones in this sample may be carry-over from other donors' samples. The sample consisted of blood. The chain uses TRBV9 and TRBJ2-5; 10 bases are a match to TRBD2. CDR3 residues: CASSTSGGVQETQYF. In nucleotides, the CDR3 is TGTGCCAGCAGCACGAGCGGGGGGGTGCAAGAGACCCAGTACTTC. The whole variable domain, remainder taken from reference TRBV9 and TRBJ2-5, is DSGVTQTPKHLITATGQRVTLRCSPRSGDLSVYWYQQSLDQGLQFLIQYYNGEERAKGNILERFSAQQFPDLHSELNLSSLELGDSALYFCASSTSGGVQETQYFGPGTRLLVL.